The present TCR beta chain was sequenced within a study of CD4+ T cells in melanoma. Study results and caveats: Neoantigen-specific CD4+ T cells in melanoma reportedly had diverse differentiation states. CD8+ T cell, macrophage and B cell function reportedly correlated with neoantigen-specific CD4+ T cells.

Between the trimmed V and J ends, which lost 4 bases and 6 bases, there was a span of 10 bases. CDR3 length: 13 residues. Germline CDR1 is MGHDK and CDR2 is SYGVNS. Remarks on this clone: Its antigen is currently unknown.

Clones were sequenced by immunoSEQ multiplex PCR, and TCRdb holds only the in-frame ones, with some missing. The table includes around 130,000 clones, about 93% detected once. The chain carries TRBV25-1 and TRBJ2-1, with D uncertain. The sequence was obtained from a human donor with melanoma. The CDR3 protein is CASSVRVGNEQFF. The CDR3, as DNA: TGTGCCAGCAGTGTAAGGGTGGGCAATGAGCAGTTCTTC.